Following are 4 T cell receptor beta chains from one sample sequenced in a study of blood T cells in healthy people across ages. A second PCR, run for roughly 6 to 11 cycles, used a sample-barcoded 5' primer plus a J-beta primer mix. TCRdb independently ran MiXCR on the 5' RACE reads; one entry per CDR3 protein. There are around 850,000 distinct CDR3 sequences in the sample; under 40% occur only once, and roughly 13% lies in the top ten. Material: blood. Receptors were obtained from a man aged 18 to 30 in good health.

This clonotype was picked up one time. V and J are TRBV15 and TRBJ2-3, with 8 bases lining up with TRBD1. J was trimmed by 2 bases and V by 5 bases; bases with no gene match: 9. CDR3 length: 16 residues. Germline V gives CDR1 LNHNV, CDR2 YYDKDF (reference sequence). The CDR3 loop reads CATSPLTGAHTDTQYF. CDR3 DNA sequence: TGTGCCACCAGCCCCCTGACAGGGGCACACACAGATACGCAGTATTTT. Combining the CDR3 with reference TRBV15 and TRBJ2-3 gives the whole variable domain DAMVIQNPRYQVTQFGKPVTLSCSQTLNHNVMYWYQQKSSQAPKLLFHYYDKDFNNEADTPDNFQSRRPNTSFCFLDIRSPGLGDTAMYLCATSPLTGAHTDTQYFGPGTRLTVL.

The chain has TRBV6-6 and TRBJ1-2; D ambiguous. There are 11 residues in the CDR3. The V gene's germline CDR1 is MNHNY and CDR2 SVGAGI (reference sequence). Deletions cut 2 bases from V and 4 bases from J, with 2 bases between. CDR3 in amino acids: CASSYVYGYTF. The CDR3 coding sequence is TGTGCCAGCAGTTACGTCTATGGCTACACCTTC.

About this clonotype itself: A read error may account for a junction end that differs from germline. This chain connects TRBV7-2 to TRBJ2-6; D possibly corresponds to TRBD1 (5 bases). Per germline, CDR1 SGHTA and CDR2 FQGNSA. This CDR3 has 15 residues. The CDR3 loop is CASSLGSSGANVMTF. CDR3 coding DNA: TGTGCCAGCAGCCTAGGGTCCTCTGGGGCCAACGTCATGACTTTC.

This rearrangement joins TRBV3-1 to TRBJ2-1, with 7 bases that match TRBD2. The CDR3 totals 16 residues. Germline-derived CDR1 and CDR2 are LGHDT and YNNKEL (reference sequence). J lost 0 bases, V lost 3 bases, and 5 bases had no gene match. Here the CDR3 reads CASSHGRGSSYNEQFF. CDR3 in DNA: TGTGCCAGCAGCCATGGGCGGGGGAGCTCCTACAATGAGCAGTTCTTC.